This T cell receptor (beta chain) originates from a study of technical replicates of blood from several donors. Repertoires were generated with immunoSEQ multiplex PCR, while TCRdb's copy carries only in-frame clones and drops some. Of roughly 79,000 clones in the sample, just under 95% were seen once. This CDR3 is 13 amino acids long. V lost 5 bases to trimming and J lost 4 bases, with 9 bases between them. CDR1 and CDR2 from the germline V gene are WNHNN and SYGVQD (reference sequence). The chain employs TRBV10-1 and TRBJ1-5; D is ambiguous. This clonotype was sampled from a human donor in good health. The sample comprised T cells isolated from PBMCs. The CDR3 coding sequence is TGCGCCAGCAGTAGCACGCCTAATCAGCCCCAGCATTTT. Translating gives CASSSTPNQPQHF.